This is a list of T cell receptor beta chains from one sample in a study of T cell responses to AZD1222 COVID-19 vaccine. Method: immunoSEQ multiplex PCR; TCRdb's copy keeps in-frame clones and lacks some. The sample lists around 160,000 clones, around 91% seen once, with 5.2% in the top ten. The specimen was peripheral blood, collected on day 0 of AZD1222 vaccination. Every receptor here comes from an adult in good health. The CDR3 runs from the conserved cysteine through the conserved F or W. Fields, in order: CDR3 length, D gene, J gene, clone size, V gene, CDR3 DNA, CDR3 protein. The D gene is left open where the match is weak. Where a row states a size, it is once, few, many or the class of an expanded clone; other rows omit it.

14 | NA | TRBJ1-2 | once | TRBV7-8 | TGTGCCAGTGGGCTTGGGGGGAGTAACTATGGCTACACCTTC | CASGLGGSNYGYTF
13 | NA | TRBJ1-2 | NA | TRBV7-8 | TGTGCCAGCAGCTCAGGACAGACCTATGGCTACACCTTC | CASSSGQTYGYTF
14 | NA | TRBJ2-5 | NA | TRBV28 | TGTGCCAGCAGTATCCCTGGGAGCCAAGAGACCCAGTACTTC | CASSIPGSQETQYF
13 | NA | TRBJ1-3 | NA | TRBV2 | TGTGCCAGCATGGGGGACTCTGGAAACACCATATATTTT | CASMGDSGNTIYF
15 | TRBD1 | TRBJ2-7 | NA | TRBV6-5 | TGTGCCAGCAGACGGGACAGGGGAGGGTCTTACGAGCAGTACTTC | CASRRDRGGSYEQYF
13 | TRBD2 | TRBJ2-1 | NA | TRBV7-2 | TGTGCCAGCAGCGAAACTAGCGCCAATGAGCAGTTCTTC | CASSETSANEQFF
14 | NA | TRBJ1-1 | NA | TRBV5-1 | TGCGCCAGCAGCTTGGAAGGTTGGAGTACTGAAGCTTTCTTT | CASSLEGWSTEAFF
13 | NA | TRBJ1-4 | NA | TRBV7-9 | TGTGCCAGCAGCTTAGAGGACAGTGAAAAACTGTTTTTT | CASSLEDSEKLFF
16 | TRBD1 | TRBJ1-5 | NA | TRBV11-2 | TGTGCCAGCAGCTTAGATTTAGGGGGCAGCAATCAGCCCCAGCATTTT | CASSLDLGGSNQPQHF
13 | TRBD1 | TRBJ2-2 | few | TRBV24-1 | TGTGCCACAGGGACAGGGAACACCGGGGAGCTGTTTTTT | CATGTGNTGELFF
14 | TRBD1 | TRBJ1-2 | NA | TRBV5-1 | TGCGCCAGCAGCTTGCAGGGGGTTAACTATGGCTACACCTTC | CASSLQGVNYGYTF
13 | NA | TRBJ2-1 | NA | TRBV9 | TGTGCCAGCAGCGTAGGTAGTCCTCATGAGCAGTTCTTC | CASSVGSPHEQFF
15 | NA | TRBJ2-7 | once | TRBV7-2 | TGTGCCAGCAGCATAAGGGCCGACAGCTCCTACGAGCAGTACTTC | CASSIRADSSYEQYF
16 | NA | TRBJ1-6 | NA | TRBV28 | TGTGCCAGCAGTTTGGGGGGAATAGGGCAGGATTCACCCCTCCACTTT | CASSLGGIGQDSPLHF
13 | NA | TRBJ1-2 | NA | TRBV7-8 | TGTGCCAGCAGCTTAGCGACAGCTAGAGGCTACACCTTC | CASSLATARGYTF
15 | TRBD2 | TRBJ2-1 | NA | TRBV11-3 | TGTGCCAGCAGCCCCGGACTAGCGGGAAACAATGAGCAGTTCTTC | CASSPGLAGNNEQFF
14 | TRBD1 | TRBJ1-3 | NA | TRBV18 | TGTGCCAGCTCACCGCAGACAGGGCGGAACACCATATATTTT | CASSPQTGRNTIYF
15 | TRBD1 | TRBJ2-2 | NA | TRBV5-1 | TGCGCCAGCAGCATAGGGACAGGGGCCACCGGGGAGCTGTTTTTT | CASSIGTGATGELFF
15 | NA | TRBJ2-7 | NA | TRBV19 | TGTGCCAGTAGTACCGTTCGGACTTCTTCCTACGAGCAGTACTTC | CASSTVRTSSYEQYF
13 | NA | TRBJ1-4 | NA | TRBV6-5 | TGTGCCAGCAGTTACGGAGTTAGGGAAAAACTGTTTTTT | CASSYGVREKLFF
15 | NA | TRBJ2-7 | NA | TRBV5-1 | TGCGCCAGCAGTCCAGACGTAGTCCCTTCCTACGAGCAGTACTTC | CASSPDVVPSYEQYF
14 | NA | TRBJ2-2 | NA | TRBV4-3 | TGCGCCAGCAGCCAACGAGGTTCAGGCGGGGAGCTGTTTTTT | CASSQRGSGGELFF
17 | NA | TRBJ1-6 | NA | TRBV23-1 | TGCGCCAGCAGTCAGGGCTCGCGGCCCGAGAGGAATTCACCCCTCCACTTT | CASSQGSRPERNSPLHF
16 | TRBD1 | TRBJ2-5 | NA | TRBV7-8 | TGTGCCAGCAGCCCGCGCCGGGACAGGGGACAAGAGACCCAGTACTTC | CASSPRRDRGQETQYF
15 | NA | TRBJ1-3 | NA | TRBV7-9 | TGTGCCAGCAGCCCGCCAGGGATTACTGGAAACACCATATATTTT | CASSPPGITGNTIYF
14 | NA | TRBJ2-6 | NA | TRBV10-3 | TGTGCCATCACCAGTCCCTCTGGGGCCAACGTCCTGACTTTC | CAITSPSGANVLTF
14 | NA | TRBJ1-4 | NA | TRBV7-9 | TGTGCCAGCCAACTTTCAGGGGCGGATGAAAAACTGTTTTTT | CASQLSGADEKLFF
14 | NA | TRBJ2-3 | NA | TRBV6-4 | TGTGCCAGCAGTGACGGGAGTGGCACAGATACGCAGTATTTT | CASSDGSGTDTQYF
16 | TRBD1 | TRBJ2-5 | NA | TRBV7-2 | TGTGCCAGCAGCCCCACCGGGACAGGGGGCTGGGAGACCCAGTACTTC | CASSPTGTGGWETQYF
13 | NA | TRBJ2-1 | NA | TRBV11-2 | TGTGCCAGCACTTCATGGGAGGCAGCTGAGCAGTTCTTC | CASTSWEAAEQFF
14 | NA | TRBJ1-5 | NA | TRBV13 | TGTGCCAGCAGCTTGGGACTTGGGAATCAGCCCCAGCATTTT | CASSLGLGNQPQHF